This is a list of T cell receptor beta chains from one sample in a study of blood T cells in healthy people across ages. TCRdb passed the 5' RACE reads through MiXCR, listing each CDR3 protein once. Seen here are some 690,000 distinct CDR3 sequences, 22% observed once, and the top ten hold under 25%. Sequencing was performed on blood. The receptor source for this set is a man in his 70s in good health. The CDR3 runs from the conserved cysteine through the conserved F or W. The D gene is left open where the match is weak. Clone size is not always given. Where it is, it says once, few, many or a class for expanded clones.

D: .; J: TRBJ1-5; size: few; V: TRBV20-1; DNA: TGCAGCGCTAGGGGTGTAGCAGCTTTTCTTGATCAGCCCCAGCATTTT; CDR3: CSARGVAAFLDQPQHF
D: .; J: TRBJ1-1; size: .; V: TRBV5-1; DNA: TGCGCCAGCAGCTTGGCCAAGGCGGGGGAAGCTTTCTTT; CDR3: CASSLAKAGEAFF
D: TRBD1; J: TRBJ2-3; size: few; V: TRBV6-2/TRBV6-3; DNA: TGTGCCAGCAGCTCCCGGGACAGGGGATTCGTATTCACAGATACGCAGTATTTT; CDR3: CASSSRDRGFVFTDTQYF
D: .; J: TRBJ2-7; size: .; V: TRBV20-1; DNA: TGCAGTGCTAGAGATCCCTTAGCGGACTACGAGCAGTACTTC; CDR3: CSARDPLADYEQYF
D: .; J: TRBJ2-5; size: few; V: TRBV4-1; DNA: TGCGCCAGCAGCCAAGATTCGGAAGTTTTAAAAGAGCAGTACTTC; CDR3: CASSQDSEVLKEQYF
D: TRBD2; J: TRBJ2-3; size: few; V: TRBV25-1; DNA: TGTGCCAGCAGCACCCCGGGACTAGCGGGGGCAGGGCAGTATTTT; CDR3: CASSTPGLAGAGQYF
D: TRBD2; J: TRBJ2-1; size: few; V: TRBV7-2; DNA: TGTGCCAGCAGCTCCCATAGCGGGAACAATGAGCAGTTCTTC; CDR3: CASSSHSGNNEQFF
D: .; J: TRBJ2-3; size: few; V: TRBV7-9; DNA: TGTGCCAACAGCTCCTCACTCACAGATACGCAGTATTTT; CDR3: CANSSSLTDTQYF
D: TRBD1; J: TRBJ2-1; size: once; V: TRBV14; DNA: TGTGCCAGCAGCCTCCGACAGGGATGGTTTGAGCAGTTCTTC; CDR3: CASSLRQGWFEQFF
D: .; J: TRBJ1-4; size: few; V: TRBV20-1; DNA: TGCAGTGCTAGCCCTAATCAGAGGGAAAAACTGTTTTTT; CDR3: CSASPNQREKLFF
D: .; J: TRBJ2-5; size: .; V: TRBV10-1; DNA: TGCGCCAGCAGCGAAGGGGCCAGGGGAGAGACCCAGTACTTC; CDR3: CASSEGARGETQYF
D: TRBD1; J: TRBJ2-3; size: few; V: TRBV6-5; DNA: TGTGCCAGCAGAAAGGACAGGGGTACAGATACGCAGTATTTT; CDR3: CASRKDRGTDTQYF
D: .; J: TRBJ2-1; size: few; V: TRBV24-1; DNA: TGTGCCACCAGTGATCGCGACAGCTCCTACAATGAGCAGTTCTTC; CDR3: CATSDRDSSYNEQFF
D: .; J: TRBJ2-4; size: few; V: TRBV12-3/TRBV12-4; DNA: TGTGCCAGCAGCCTCCTCTCGGGAAACATTCAGTACTTC; CDR3: CASSLLSGNIQYF
D: .; J: TRBJ2-7; size: few; V: TRBV7-2; DNA: TGTGCCAGCAGCTTAAGGCGCCAGGGCTACGAGCAGTACTTC; CDR3: CASSLRRQGYEQYF
D: TRBD1; J: TRBJ2-1; size: .; V: TRBV6-5; DNA: TGTGCCAGCAGTTACTCCGGGACAGGGGGCTTGAATGAGCAGTTCTTC; CDR3: CASSYSGTGGLNEQFF
D: .; J: TRBJ2-1; size: few; V: TRBV29-1; DNA: TGCAGCTCCACCACGGTTACCCACAATGAGCAGTTCTTC; CDR3: CSSTTVTHNEQFF
D: .; J: TRBJ1-2; size: few; V: TRBV18; DNA: TGTGCCAGCTCACCATGGGACTATGGCTACACCTTC; CDR3: CASSPWDYGYTF
D: TRBD2; J: TRBJ2-3; size: .; V: TRBV10-3; DNA: TGTGCCATCAGTAGCTCGGGGGGGAGCACAGATACGCAGTATTTT; CDR3: CAISSSGGSTDTQYF
D: TRBD2; J: TRBJ2-3; size: .; V: TRBV11-3; DNA: TGTGCCAGCAGCTTAGAAGCGGGAGTGGTAGATACGCAGTATTTT; CDR3: CASSLEAGVVDTQYF
D: TRBD1; J: TRBJ1-2; size: few; V: TRBV18; DNA: TGTGCCAGCTCACGAAGACAGGGAAGCGACTATGGCTACACCTTC; CDR3: CASSRRQGSDYGYTF
D: .; J: TRBJ2-2; size: few; V: TRBV7-2; DNA: TGTGCCAGCAGCTTAGTCGGAAAGAACACCGGGGAGCTGTTTTTT; CDR3: CASSLVGKNTGELFF
D: TRBD1; J: TRBJ2-1; size: .; V: TRBV18; DNA: TGTGCCAGCTCACCGGGACAGGAGGTTAACAATGAGCAGTTCTTC; CDR3: CASSPGQEVNNEQFF
D: .; J: TRBJ2-7; size: .; V: TRBV7-6; DNA: TGTGCCAGCAGCTCCCACCTTACAGGTGCCGAGCAGTACTTC; CDR3: CASSSHLTGAEQYF
D: TRBD2; J: TRBJ2-2; size: .; V: TRBV6-2/TRBV6-3; DNA: TGTGCCAGCAGTCAACTTAGACGGACTAGCGGGAACACCGGGGAGCTGTTTTTT; CDR3: CASSQLRRTSGNTGELFF
D: .; J: TRBJ1-1; size: .; V: TRBV11-3; DNA: TGTGCCAGCAGCCCGGGCAATCAGAACACTGAAGCTTTCTTT; CDR3: CASSPGNQNTEAFF
D: TRBD2; J: TRBJ2-3; size: few; V: TRBV20-1; DNA: TGCAGTGCCTTCCCGACTAGCGGCACAGATACGCAGTATTTT; CDR3: CSAFPTSGTDTQYF
D: .; J: TRBJ2-1; size: .; V: TRBV30; DNA: TGTGCCTGGAGTCCCCCCCCGAGCTCCTACAATGAGCAGTTCTTC; CDR3: CAWSPPPSSYNEQFF
D: .; J: TRBJ1-1; size: .; V: TRBV5-1; DNA: TGCGCCAGCAGCTTGAGGGGACAAGACACTGAAGCTTTCTTT; CDR3: CASSLRGQDTEAFF
D: TRBD1; J: TRBJ1-2; size: .; V: TRBV27; DNA: TGTGCCGGCAGTCTCCGGGACAGGGGCTATGGCTACACCTTC; CDR3: CAGSLRDRGYGYTF
D: TRBD1; J: TRBJ2-1; size: once; V: TRBV9; DNA: TGTGCCAGCAGCCCCCGGGACAGACACCAATATTCCAATGAGCAGTTCTTC; CDR3: CASSPRDRHQYSNEQFF
D: .; J: TRBJ1-2; size: .; V: TRBV7-9; DNA: TGTGCCAGCAGCTTAGAACTGACCTATGGCTACACCTTC; CDR3: CASSLELTYGYTF
D: .; J: TRBJ2-7; size: .; V: TRBV11-2; DNA: TGTGCCAGCAGCTTAGGTTGGCAGTACGAGCAGTACTTC; CDR3: CASSLGWQYEQYF
D: .; J: TRBJ1-5; size: .; V: TRBV20-1; DNA: TGCAGTGCTAGGGGGGGACGAGAAAATCAGCCCCAGCATTTT; CDR3: CSARGGRENQPQHF
D: TRBD1; J: TRBJ1-2; size: .; V: TRBV29-1; DNA: TGCAGCGTTGAACCGACAGGGGACTATGGCTACACCTTC; CDR3: CSVEPTGDYGYTF
D: TRBD2; J: TRBJ2-3; size: .; V: TRBV5-1; DNA: TGCGCCAGCAGCTTCTCACCTACTAGCGGGGGGGCCTCCCAGAAGGTGGATACGCAGTATTTT; CDR3: CASSFSPTSGGASQKVDTQYF
D: .; J: TRBJ2-5; size: .; V: TRBV6-6; DNA: TGTGCCAGCAGCTCCGCTTGGGGCCAAGAGACCCAGTACTTC; CDR3: CASSSAWGQETQYF
D: .; J: TRBJ2-5; size: .; V: TRBV7-8; DNA: TGTGCCAGCAGCACAAGAACTAACCAAGAGATTCAGTACTTC; CDR3: CASSTRTNQEIQYF
D: .; J: TRBJ1-5; size: .; V: TRBV10-3; DNA: TGTGCCATCAGGGACACCAATCAGCCCCAGCATTTT; CDR3: CAIRDTNQPQHF
D: .; J: TRBJ2-1; size: .; V: TRBV12-3/TRBV12-4; DNA: TGTGCCAGCAGGTCCACGGGAATGAATGAGCAGTTCTTC; CDR3: CASRSTGMNEQFF
D: TRBD2; J: TRBJ2-7; size: few; V: TRBV12-3/TRBV12-4; DNA: TGTGCCAGCAGCTGGACGGGAACTAGCGGGGGTTACGAGCAGTACTTC; CDR3: CASSWTGTSGGYEQYF
D: .; J: TRBJ1-4; size: .; V: TRBV3-1; DNA: TGTGCCAGCAGCCGGGACGGCGTTTATGGAAAACTGTTTTTT; CDR3: CASSRDGVYGKLFF
D: .; J: TRBJ2-3; size: few; V: TRBV6-2/TRBV6-3; DNA: TGTGGGCAGGGGCTGGGTCTCACAGATACGCAGTATTTT; CDR3: CGQGLGLTDTQYF
D: .; J: TRBJ2-3; size: few; V: TRBV10-3; DNA: TGTGCCATCAGTGCTCTCTTGGGGTTGAGCACAGATACGCAGTATTTT; CDR3: CAISALLGLSTDTQYF
D: TRBD1; J: TRBJ2-7; size: .; V: TRBV28; DNA: TGTGCCAGCAGGACTCCCGGGACAGGGAACTACGAGCAGTACTTC; CDR3: CASRTPGTGNYEQYF
D: .; J: TRBJ2-2; size: few; V: TRBV12-3/TRBV12-4; DNA: TGTGCCAGCAGTTTATATGGGTGGGCCAGTCCTACCGGGGAGCTGTTTTTT; CDR3: CASSLYGWASPTGELFF
D: .; J: TRBJ2-1; size: .; V: TRBV6-5; DNA: TGTGCCACCCGCGAGGGGTTGAACAATGAGCAGTTCTTC; CDR3: CATREGLNNEQFF
D: .; J: TRBJ2-5; size: few; V: TRBV5-4; DNA: TGTGCCAGCAGCTTGGAAGGGAGGCAGACCCAGTACTTC; CDR3: CASSLEGRQTQYF
D: TRBD2; J: TRBJ2-4; size: few; V: TRBV20-1; DNA: TGCAGTGCTAGAGAATCGGGGGGAAACATTCAGTACTTC; CDR3: CSARESGGNIQYF
D: .; J: TRBJ2-3; size: many; V: TRBV7-2; DNA: TGTGCCAGCAGCTTTACGGGTACGCAGTATTTT; CDR3: CASSFTGTQYF
D: .; J: TRBJ2-1; size: .; V: TRBV3-1; DNA: TGTGCCAGCAGCCAAGTGTCGGTAAGCTCCTACAATGAGCAGTTCTTC; CDR3: CASSQVSVSSYNEQFF
D: TRBD1; J: TRBJ2-1; size: .; V: TRBV13; DNA: TGTGCCAGCCGCCCGGACAGGGGTGAGAATGAGCAGTTCTTC; CDR3: CASRPDRGENEQFF
D: .; J: TRBJ1-5; size: .; V: TRBV29-1; DNA: TGCAGCGCCGGCGCAGGGTGGGATCAGCCCCAGCATTTT; CDR3: CSAGAGWDQPQHF
D: .; J: TRBJ2-7; size: few; V: TRBV28; DNA: TGTGCCAGCAATCCGAACTCCTACGAGCAGTACTTC; CDR3: CASNPNSYEQYF
D: .; J: TRBJ2-1; size: .; V: TRBV6-6; DNA: TGTGCCAGCAGTTCGTATGTCTACAATGAGCAGTTCTTC; CDR3: CASSSYVYNEQFF
D: .; J: TRBJ2-3; size: few; V: TRBV6-2/TRBV6-3; DNA: TGTGCCAGCAGACCCTCGTTGCCCAGCACAGATACGCAGTATTTT; CDR3: CASRPSLPSTDTQYF
D: .; J: TRBJ2-3; size: few; V: TRBV7-9; DNA: TGTGCCAGCAGCTACCAACCAGGGAGGACAGATACGCAGTATTTT; CDR3: CASSYQPGRTDTQYF